Listed below are T cell receptor beta chains from one sample, sequenced in a study of blood T cell repertoires in COVID-19. The repertoire was sequenced with immunoSEQ multiplex PCR; TCRdb's copy has only in-frame clones and lacks some. The data contain about 300,000 clones, around 89% of them singletons. Sequencing input: peripheral blood. All receptors come from a woman in her forties or fifties with COVID-19, enrolled during active disease. The CDR3 runs from the conserved cysteine through the conserved F or W. Each record gives: D gene, clone size, V gene, J gene, CDR3 DNA, CDR3 protein. A D gene is named only where the DNA matches it firmly. Clone sizes are given selectively: once, few, many, or a class where the clone is expanded.

d_gene: NA; abundance: NA; v_gene: TRBV19; j_gene: TRBJ2-7; CDR3nt: TGTGCCAGTAGTACTTCCTACAGGGTCGAGCAGTACTTC; CDR3aa: CASSTSYRVEQYF
d_gene: TRBD1; abundance: NA; v_gene: TRBV3-1/TRBV3-2; j_gene: TRBJ1-3; CDR3nt: TGTGCCAGCAGCCCGACAGGGACTGGAAACACCATATATTTT; CDR3aa: CASSPTGTGNTIYF
d_gene: NA; abundance: NA; v_gene: TRBV27; j_gene: TRBJ2-2; CDR3nt: TGTGCCAGCAGTATGGACAGAGCAACCGGGGAGCTGTTTTTT; CDR3aa: CASSMDRATGELFF
d_gene: NA; abundance: once; v_gene: TRBV6-5; j_gene: TRBJ1-5; CDR3nt: TGTGCCAGCAGTTACTCGAGGGTCAATCAGCCCCAGCATTTT; CDR3aa: CASSYSRVNQPQHF
d_gene: NA; abundance: NA; v_gene: TRBV30; j_gene: TRBJ1-1; CDR3nt: TGTGCCTGGAGGACAACGAACACTGAAGCTTTCTTT; CDR3aa: CAWRTTNTEAFF
d_gene: TRBD2; abundance: few; v_gene: TRBV4-2; j_gene: TRBJ2-1; CDR3nt: TGTGCCAGCAGCCCCCGGTTAGCGGGTGAGCAGTTCTTC; CDR3aa: CASSPRLAGEQFF
d_gene: NA; abundance: NA; v_gene: TRBV5-5; j_gene: TRBJ1-4; CDR3nt: TGTGCCAGCAGCTTGGGACAGACAATTAATGAAAAACTGTTTTTT; CDR3aa: CASSLGQTINEKLFF
d_gene: TRBD1; abundance: few; v_gene: TRBV4-2; j_gene: TRBJ1-2; CDR3nt: TGTGCCAGTCAGGGGACAGGGGCCTATGGCTACACCTTC; CDR3aa: CASQGTGAYGYTF
d_gene: TRBD2; abundance: NA; v_gene: TRBV10-3; j_gene: TRBJ2-1; CDR3nt: TGTGCCATCAAGGGGACTAGCGGCAATGAGCAGTTCTTC; CDR3aa: CAIKGTSGNEQFF
d_gene: NA; abundance: NA; v_gene: TRBV6-5; j_gene: TRBJ2-2; CDR3nt: TGTGCCAGTACTAACACCGGGGAGCTGTTTTTT; CDR3aa: CASTNTGELFF
d_gene: TRBD2; abundance: NA; v_gene: TRBV27; j_gene: TRBJ2-1; CDR3nt: TGTGCCAGCCAACTAGCGGGAGCTCAATACAATGAGCAGTTCTTC; CDR3aa: CASQLAGAQYNEQFF
d_gene: TRBD2; abundance: once; v_gene: TRBV15; j_gene: TRBJ2-7; CDR3nt: TGTGCCACCAGCAGAGATGCGGGGGTGAGGACCTACGAGCAGTACTTC; CDR3aa: CATSRDAGVRTYEQYF
d_gene: TRBD1; abundance: NA; v_gene: TRBV5-1; j_gene: TRBJ2-2; CDR3nt: TGCGCCAGCAACCCCGGACAGGGTGGCACCGGGGAGCTGTTTTTT; CDR3aa: CASNPGQGGTGELFF
d_gene: TRBD1; abundance: NA; v_gene: TRBV11-3; j_gene: TRBJ2-1; CDR3nt: TGTGCCAGCAGCTTAGCTCCAGGGGGCAATGAGCAGTTCTTC; CDR3aa: CASSLAPGGNEQFF
d_gene: NA; abundance: NA; v_gene: TRBV19; j_gene: TRBJ2-1; CDR3nt: TGTGCCAGCGGGTACAATGAGCAGTTCTTC; CDR3aa: CASGYNEQFF
d_gene: NA; abundance: NA; v_gene: TRBV28; j_gene: TRBJ1-2; CDR3nt: TGTGCCAGCAGTTTAACCCCGGGAGGGAGCTATGGCTACACCTTC; CDR3aa: CASSLTPGGSYGYTF
d_gene: TRBD2; abundance: NA; v_gene: TRBV27; j_gene: TRBJ2-7; CDR3nt: TGTGCCAGCAGTTTACGGTTTTCGAGAAGCGGGAGGGCCATCGAGCAGTACTTC; CDR3aa: CASSLRFSRSGRAIEQYF
d_gene: NA; abundance: NA; v_gene: TRBV5-6; j_gene: TRBJ1-2; CDR3nt: TGTGCCAGCAGCCCCCAGGTCCAAAACTATGGCTACACCTTC; CDR3aa: CASSPQVQNYGYTF
d_gene: TRBD1; abundance: NA; v_gene: TRBV5-1; j_gene: TRBJ2-7; CDR3nt: TGCGCCAGCAGCCTGGGACAGGGGGTACGGGAGCAGTACTTC; CDR3aa: CASSLGQGVREQYF
d_gene: TRBD1; abundance: NA; v_gene: TRBV30; j_gene: TRBJ2-7; CDR3nt: TGTGCCTGGAGTGTTACAGGGGGCGGGTCCTACGAGCAGTACTTC; CDR3aa: CAWSVTGGGSYEQYF
d_gene: TRBD1; abundance: NA; v_gene: TRBV9; j_gene: TRBJ2-5; CDR3nt: TGTGCCAGCAGCGCTGCAGGGGGCGTCCAAGAGACCCAGTACTTC; CDR3aa: CASSAAGGVQETQYF
d_gene: TRBD1; abundance: NA; v_gene: TRBV7-9; j_gene: TRBJ2-3; CDR3nt: TGTGCCAGCAGCTTCACAGGGGGCCACCGCACAGATACGCAGTATTTT; CDR3aa: CASSFTGGHRTDTQYF